A single T cell receptor beta chain is shown here with its context. The sample holds other DNA sequences that translate to the same CDR3. This entry belongs to a study of blood T cell repertoires in COVID-19. Authors' methods: Amplification with reference gene primers provided the estimates of nucleated cell counts. Using immunoSEQ multiplex PCR, the repertoire was profiled, and TCRdb retains in-frame clones only, with some absent. V, J and clone size derive from that table, while D and trimming were established from the DNA sequence. The sample comprises 88,000 or so clones, 81% of which are singletons, and nearly 4.5% rests with the top ten. The receptor's source is a man in his sixties with acute or convalescent COVID-19. Sequenced material: peripheral blood.

The CDR3 region is CASSLVGLQETQYF. CDR3 sequence (DNA): TGTGCCAGCAGCTTGGTGGGCCTTCAAGAGACCCAGTACTTC. The chain carries TRBV5-4 and TRBJ2-5; D not resolved. Trimming removed 0 bases at V and 2 bases at J, with 8 bases between. CDR3 length: 14 residues. Germline CDR1 SGHNT, CDR2 YYREEE (reference sequence).